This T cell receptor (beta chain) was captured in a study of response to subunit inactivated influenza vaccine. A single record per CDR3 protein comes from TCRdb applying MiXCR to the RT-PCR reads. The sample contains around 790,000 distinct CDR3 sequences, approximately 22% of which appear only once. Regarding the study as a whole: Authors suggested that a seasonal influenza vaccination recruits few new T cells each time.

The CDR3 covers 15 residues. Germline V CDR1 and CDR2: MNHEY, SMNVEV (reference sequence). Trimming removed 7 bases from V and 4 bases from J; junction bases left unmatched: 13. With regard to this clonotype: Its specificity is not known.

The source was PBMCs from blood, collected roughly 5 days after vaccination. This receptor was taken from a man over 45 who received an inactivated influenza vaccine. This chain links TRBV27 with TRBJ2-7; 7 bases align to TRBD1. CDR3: CASNFRDSPGYEQYF. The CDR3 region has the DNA TGTGCCAGCAACTTTAGGGACAGCCCCGGGTACGAGCAGTACTTC.